These 14 T cell receptor beta chains came from one sample sequenced in a study of T-cell reconstitution after alpha-beta-depleted transplantation in children. A TCRbeta library incorporating unique molecular identifiers was prepared. TCRdb reprocessed the PCR reads via MiXCR and lists one record per CDR3 protein. The sample yields about 240,000 distinct CDR3 sequences, roughly 26% seen once. This specimen was PBMCs, taken before TCRalphabeta/CD19-depleted stem cell transplant. Receptors originate from a girl aged 2 to 10 with Fanconi anemia, due to receive a stem cell transplant.

The table lists this clonotype with a few counts. The chain recombines TRBV10-2 with TRBJ2-7; 8 bases align to TRBD1. The CDR3 runs to 14 residues. From germline, CDR1 is WSHSY and CDR2 SAAADI. J lost 6 bases, V lost 9 bases, and 13 bases had no gene match. The CDR3 loop reads CASIGTGPMSEQYF. DNA of the CDR3: TGCGCCAGTATAGGGACAGGTCCTATGAGCGAGCAGTACTTC.

This clonotype appeared a few times. The J gene is TRBJ1-2, the V gene TRBV7-9, with 7 bases identical to TRBD1. Germline trimming cut 2 bases from V and 1 base from J; bases unmatched to any gene: 10. This CDR3 has 17 amino acids. Germline assignment: CDR1 SEHNR and CDR2 FQNEAQ (reference sequence). The CDR3 DNA is TGTGCCAGCAGCTTACCAGTGAGGGGGCGCGTTAACTATGGCTACACCTTC. Its protein is CASSLPVRGRVNYGYTF.

This clonotype was picked up a small number of times. CDR3 amino acids: CASSVGGGGFSYEQYF. As DNA, the CDR3 is TGTGCCAGCAGCGTAGGTGGCGGGGGCTTCTCCTACGAGCAGTACTTC. The chain has TRBV9 and TRBJ2-7; D may be TRBD2 (7 bases). V lost 0 bases and J lost 0, with 13 bases in between. The CDR3 spans 16 residues. Germline CDR1 SGDLS, CDR2 YYNGEE.

This chain joins TRBV7-3 and TRBJ2-6, with 8 positions matching TRBD1. The J segment lost 1 base and the V segment lost 2 bases, leaving 7 bases of the junction unmatched. The CDR3 length is 18 residues. The V gene's germline CDR1 is SGHTA and CDR2 FQGTGA. This CDR3 is CASSLLRGQGSGANVLTF. CDR3 bases: TGTGCCAGCAGCTTACTCAGGGGGCAAGGATCTGGGGCCAACGTCCTGACTTTC.

This clonotype showed up many times. V and J are TRBV9 and TRBJ2-1, with TRBD2 matching 9 bases. This CDR3 contains 15 residues. Trimming cost V 0 bases and J 9 bases; bases outside gene matches: 7. CDR1 and CDR2 from the germline V gene are SGDLS and YYNGEE. For the CDR3, the DNA is TGTGCCAGCAGCGTAGGTGCTAGCGGGATCGTTGAGCAGTTCTTC. It translates to CASSVGASGIVEQFF. The variable domain in full, with the rest retrieved from reference TRBV9 and TRBJ2-1, is DSGVTQTPKHLITATGQRVTLRCSPRSGDLSVYWYQQSLDQGLQFLIQYYNGEERAKGNILERFSAQQFPDLHSELNLSSLELGDSALYFCASSVGASGIVEQFFGPGTRLTVL.

This clonotype was detected many times. The rearrangement joins TRBV29-1 to TRBJ2-1; TRBD1 aligns across 9 bases. Germline CDR1 reads SQVTM; CDR2 reads ANQGSEA. The CDR3 spans 14 residues. Germline trimming cut 5 bases from V and 4 bases from J; bases unmatched to any gene: 6. In DNA, the CDR3 is TGCAGCGTTCACGACAGGGGGAGGTACAATGAGCAGTTCTTC. This gives the protein CSVHDRGRYNEQFF.

Many counts were recorded for this clonotype. The CDR3 protein is CSVELRATSVYEQYF. The CDR3 DNA sequence: TGCAGCGTTGAGCTTAGGGCCACCTCGGTATACGAGCAGTACTTC. This sequence joins TRBV29-1 and TRBJ2-7, with unresolved D. The ends were cut back, 3 bases at V and 4 bases at J, with 19 bases in the middle. The CDR3 is made up of 15 amino acids. From germline, CDR1 is SQVTM and CDR2 ANQGSEA.

The chain has TRBV11-1 and TRBJ2-1; D gene unclear. The V gene lost 4 bases and the J gene lost 0 bases, with 10 bases spanning the gap. Germline CDR1 SGHAT, CDR2 FQDESV (reference sequence). The CDR3 has 15 residues. CDR3 in amino acids: CASSYDISSYNEQFF. The CDR3 DNA reads TGTGCCAGCAGCTATGACATAAGCTCCTACAATGAGCAGTTCTTC.

This clonotype was detected only a few times. The V gene is TRBV28, the J gene TRBJ2-5; no clear D. Trimming removed 6 bases from V and 5 bases from J, with 16 bases in between. This CDR3 region has 14 residues. The germline V gene has CDR1 MDHEN and CDR2 SYDVKM. As DNA, the CDR3 is TGTGCCAGCAGGCTTTTCGGTGGTGTGGAGACCCAGTACTTC. This translates into CASRLFGGVETQYF.

This clonotype was detected ten times or more. The chain carries TRBV25-1 and TRBJ2-7; unclear D gene. The CDR3 extends over 13 amino acids. Trimming shortened V by 6 bases and J by 2 bases, and 11 bases separated the two germline ends. Germline values: CDR1 MGHDK, CDR2 SYGVNS. The CDR3 bases are TGTGCCAGCAGGTCCGAGTTTCCCTACGAGCAGTACTTC. Protein product: CASRSEFPYEQYF.

The CDR3 nucleotides are TGTGCCATCAGGAAAGGATTGACGGGCTCCTACAATGAGCAGTTCTTC. Amino acid sequence: CAIRKGLTGSYNEQFF. The V and J genes are TRBV10-3 and TRBJ2-1; D unresolved. CDR1 is ENHRY, CDR2 SYGVKD, per germline. The CDR3 loop spans 16 amino acids. Trimming took off 6 bases at V and 0 bases at J, with 15 bases between the two ends.

The count of this clonotype is one. The chain joins TRBV7-2 to TRBJ1-1; 10 bases line up with TRBD1. V dropped 1 base and J dropped 10; count of bases not matched to a gene: 9. The CDR3 totals 15 residues. CDR1 is SGHTA, CDR2 FQGNSA, per germline. Written as DNA, the CDR3 is TGTGCCAGCAGCTTAGAGGTTCGACAGGGGGCGGGAGCTTTCTTT. Translation: CASSLEVRQGAGAFF.

J is TRBJ2-7 and V is TRBV29-1; D perhaps matches TRBD1 (6 bases). The length of the CDR3 is 14 residues. V shed 7 bases and J shed 3 bases, with 19 bases lying between them. Germline V gives CDR1 SQVTM, CDR2 ANQGSEA. The CDR3 loop is CSAQSGGTYYEQYF. The CDR3 nucleotides are TGCAGCGCCCAATCCGGTGGGACATACTACGAGCAGTACTTC.

The V and J genes are TRBV19 and TRBJ2-1; either TRBD1 or TRBD2 may supply D (5 bases each). The CDR3 extends over 16 amino acids. V gave up 7 bases and J gave up 2 bases, with 18 bases separating them. Germline assignment: CDR1 LNHDA and CDR2 SQIVND (reference sequence). CDR3 sequence: CASMGRRDGPYNEQFF. In DNA, the CDR3 is TGTGCCAGTATGGGGCGCCGGGACGGACCCTACAATGAGCAGTTCTTC.